This T cell receptor (beta chain) was recovered during a study of brain T cells in children with intractable seizures (dated by TCRdb to the early 2020s). For the wider study: As a first screen for immune gene transcripts, resected brain tissue from approximately 54 pediatric epilepsy surgery cases was run on a NanoString immunology panel. Among the 12 selected surgery cases, eight also had pre-surgery blood sequenced, leaving four with brain tissue only.

This clone has a single count. Its target antigen remains unknown. Per-base qualities were not stored, and no clone one base away is much larger. The immunoSEQ assay was used to generate TCR beta chain sequences from genomic DNA. The published analysis was carried out like this. CDR3 sequences not starting with the conserved framework cysteine at position 104 were manually removed. To get clonality, the normalized Shannon's Diversity Index was subtracted from one, giving values from 0 (maximal diversity) to 1 (oligoclonal). Chi-squared comparison-of-proportions tests were used to check whether the frequency of the same CDR3 differed between samples, for example brain versus blood. Public clonotypes were identified by searching immuneACCESS, and similarity to known antiviral clonotypes was assessed with the VDJdb browser. TCRdb holds this immuneACCESS table with in-frame rearrangements only. Some clones are missing; in checked studies, unresolved V genes explain under half, and the rest has no known cause. That table supplies the V and J calls and clone size; D and trimming were determined from the DNA. Within this sample are about 40,000 clones, with more than 80% of them counted one time only. The ten largest clones add up to 6.3% of the sample.

Reading the label with the study, this specimen's time point is: resected brain tissue, or blood drawn just prior to surgery. The surgery cases with the highest brain T cell transcript signatures were chosen for TCR beta chain sequencing of brain tissue, and also of blood when blood was available. Prior to surgery, the patients had been treated with at least one anti-epileptic drug. The TCR-sequenced patients were children whose drug-resistant epilepsy was caused by tuberous sclerosis complex, focal cortical dysplasia, Rasmussen encephalitis or hemimegalencephaly. The Monarch genomic DNA purification kit was used to extract bulk genomic DNA from unsorted brain tissue and from whole blood. Overall study outcomes, separate from this receptor: Because pre- and post-surgery blood were sequenced to different depths, clones absent from the pre-surgery sample may reflect undersampling. The patients' HCMV serostatus was not known, and viral specificity was inferred solely from CDR3 sequence similarity.

CDR1 is given as SGHDT and CDR2 as YYEEEE, both from the germline V gene. Reading from cysteine to phenylalanine, the CDR3 counts 18 amino acids. Left in the record is the CDR3 DNA by itself, 54 bases read in frame from the first base. The V end gives up 2 bases and the J end 5 bases, leaving 17 bases in the junction not matched to a gene. This TCR was recovered from a girl aged 2 to 9 with tuberous sclerosis and intractable seizures. The sequences come from peripheral blood, collected at surgery. This sequence uses TRBV5-6 and TRBJ1-1; 8 junctional bases match TRBD1. CDR3 region: CASSFWSGRTGPATEAFF. The DNA sequence is given as TGTGCCAGCAGCTTTTGGTCCGGAAGGACAGGGCCCGCGACTGAAGCTTTCTTT. Full variable domain (CDR3 extended with the reference TRBV5-6 and TRBJ1-1 proteins): DAGVTQSPTHLIKTRGQQVTLRCSPKSGHDTVSWYQQALGQGPQFIFQYYEEEERQRGNFPDRFSGHQFPNYSSELNVNALLLGDSALYLCASSFWSGRTGPATEAFFGQGTRLTVV.